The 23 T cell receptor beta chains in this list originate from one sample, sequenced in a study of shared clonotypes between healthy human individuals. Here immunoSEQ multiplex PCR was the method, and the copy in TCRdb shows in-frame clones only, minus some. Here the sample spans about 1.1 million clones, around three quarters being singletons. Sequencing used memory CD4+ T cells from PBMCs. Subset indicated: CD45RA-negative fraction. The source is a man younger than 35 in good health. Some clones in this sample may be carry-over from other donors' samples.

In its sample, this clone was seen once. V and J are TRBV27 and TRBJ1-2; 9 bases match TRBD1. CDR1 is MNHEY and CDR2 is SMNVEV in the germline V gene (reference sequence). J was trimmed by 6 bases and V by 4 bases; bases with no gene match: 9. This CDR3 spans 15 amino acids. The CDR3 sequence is CASSSIGQGSNGYTF. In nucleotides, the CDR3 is TGTGCCAGCAGTTCCATTGGACAGGGGAGTAATGGCTACACCTTC.

The DNA for the CDR3 is TGTGCCAGCAGCCCGGACAGGGGGAACACCGGGGAGCTGTTTTTT. It specifies CASSPDRGNTGELFF. J is TRBJ2-2 and V is TRBV5-6, with TRBD1 matching over 9 bases. Germline V gene lookup returns CDR1 SGHDT and CDR2 YYEEEE. This CDR3 comprises 15 residues. V gave up 4 bases and J gave up 1 base; unmatched junction bases: 2.

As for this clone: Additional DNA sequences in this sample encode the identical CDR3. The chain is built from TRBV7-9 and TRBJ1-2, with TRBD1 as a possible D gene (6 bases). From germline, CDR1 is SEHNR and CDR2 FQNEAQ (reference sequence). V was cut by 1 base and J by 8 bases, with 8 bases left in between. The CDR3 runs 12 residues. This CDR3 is CASSLEQGGYTF. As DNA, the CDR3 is TGTGCCAGCAGCTTAGAACAGGGAGGCTACACCTTC.

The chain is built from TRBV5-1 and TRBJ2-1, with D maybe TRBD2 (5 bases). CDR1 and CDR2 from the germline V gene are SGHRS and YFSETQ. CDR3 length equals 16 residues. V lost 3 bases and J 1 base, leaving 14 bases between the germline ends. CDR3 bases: TGCGCCAGCAGCTCGGGAAGTGGGCCTTCCTACAATGAGCAGTTCTTC. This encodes CASSSGSGPSYNEQFF.

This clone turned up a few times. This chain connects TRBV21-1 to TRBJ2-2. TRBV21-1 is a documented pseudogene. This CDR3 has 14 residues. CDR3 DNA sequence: TGTGCCACCGCGGGACAAAAGGAGGCCGGGGAGCTGTTTTTT. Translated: CATAGQKEAGELFF.

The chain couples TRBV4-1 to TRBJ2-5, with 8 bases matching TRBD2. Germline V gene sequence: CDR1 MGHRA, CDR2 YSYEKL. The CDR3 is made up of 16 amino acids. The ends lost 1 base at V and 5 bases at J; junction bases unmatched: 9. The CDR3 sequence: CASSQGVAGGGETQYF. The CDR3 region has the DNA TGCGCCAGCAGCCAAGGAGTGGCGGGAGGCGGGGAGACCCAGTACTTC.

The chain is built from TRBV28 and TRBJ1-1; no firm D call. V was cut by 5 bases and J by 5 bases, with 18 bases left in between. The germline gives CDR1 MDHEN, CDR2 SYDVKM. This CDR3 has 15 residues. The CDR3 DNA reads TGTGCCAGCAGTGGCGAGGCGGGTCCTAGGACTGAAGCTTTCTTT. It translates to CASSGEAGPRTEAFF.

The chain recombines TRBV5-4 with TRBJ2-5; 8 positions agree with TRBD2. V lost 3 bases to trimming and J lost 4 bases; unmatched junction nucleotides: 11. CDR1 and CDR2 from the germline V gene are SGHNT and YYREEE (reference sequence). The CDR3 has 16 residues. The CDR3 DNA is TGTGCCAGCAGCTCCCCTTCAGCGGGAGTATTAGAGACCCAGTACTTC. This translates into CASSSPSAGVLETQYF.

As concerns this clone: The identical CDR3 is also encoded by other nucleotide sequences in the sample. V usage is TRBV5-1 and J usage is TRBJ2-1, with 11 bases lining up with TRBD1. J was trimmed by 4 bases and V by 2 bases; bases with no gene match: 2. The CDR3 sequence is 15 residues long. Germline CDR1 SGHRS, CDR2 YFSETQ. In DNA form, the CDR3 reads TGCGCCAGCAGCTTAGGACAGGGGGCATACAATGAGCAGTTCTTC. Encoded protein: CASSLGQGAYNEQFF.

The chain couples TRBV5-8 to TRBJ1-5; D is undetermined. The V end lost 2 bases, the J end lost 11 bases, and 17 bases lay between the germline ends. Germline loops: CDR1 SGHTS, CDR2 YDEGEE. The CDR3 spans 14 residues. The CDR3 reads CASSFLDGFSTQHF. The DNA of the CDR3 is TGTGCCAGCAGCTTTTTAGACGGGTTTTCGACCCAGCATTTT.

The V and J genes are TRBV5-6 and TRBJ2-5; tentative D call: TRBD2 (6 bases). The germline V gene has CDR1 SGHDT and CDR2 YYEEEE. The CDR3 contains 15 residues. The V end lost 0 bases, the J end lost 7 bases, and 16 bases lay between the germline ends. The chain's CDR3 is CASSLDAGRRGTQYF. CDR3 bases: TGTGCCAGCAGCTTGGATGCAGGGAGGCGAGGGACCCAGTACTTC.

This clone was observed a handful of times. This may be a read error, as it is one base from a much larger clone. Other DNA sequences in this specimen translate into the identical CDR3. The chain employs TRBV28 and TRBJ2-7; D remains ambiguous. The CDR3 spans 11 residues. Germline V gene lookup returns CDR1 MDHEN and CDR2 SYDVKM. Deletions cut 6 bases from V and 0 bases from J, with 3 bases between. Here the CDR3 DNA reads TGTGCCAGCAGCTCCTCCTACGAGCAGTACTTC. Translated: CASSSSYEQYF.

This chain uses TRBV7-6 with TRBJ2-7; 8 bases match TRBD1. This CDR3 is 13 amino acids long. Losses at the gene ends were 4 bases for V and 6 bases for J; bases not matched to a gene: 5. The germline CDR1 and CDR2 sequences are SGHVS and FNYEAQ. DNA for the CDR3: TGTGCCAGCAGCTCTAAGACAGGGGTCGAGCAGTACTTC. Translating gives CASSSKTGVEQYF.

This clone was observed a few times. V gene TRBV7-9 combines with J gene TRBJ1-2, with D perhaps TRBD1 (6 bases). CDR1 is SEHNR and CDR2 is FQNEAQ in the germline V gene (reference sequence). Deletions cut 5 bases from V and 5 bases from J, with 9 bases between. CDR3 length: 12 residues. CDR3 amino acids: CASSQDSYGYTF. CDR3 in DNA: TGTGCCAGCAGCCAGGACAGTTATGGCTACACCTTC.

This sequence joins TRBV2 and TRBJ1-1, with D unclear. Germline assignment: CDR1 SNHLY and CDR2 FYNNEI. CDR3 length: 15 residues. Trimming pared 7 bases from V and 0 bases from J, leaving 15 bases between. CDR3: CASTITEGMNTEAFF. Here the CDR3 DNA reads TGTGCCAGCACCATCACTGAAGGGATGAACACTGAAGCTTTCTTT.

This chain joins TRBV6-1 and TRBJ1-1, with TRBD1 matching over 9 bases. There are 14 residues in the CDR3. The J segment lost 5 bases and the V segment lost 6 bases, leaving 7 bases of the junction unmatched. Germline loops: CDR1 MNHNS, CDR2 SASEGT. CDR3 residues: CASRTGGAETEAFF. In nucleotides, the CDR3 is TGTGCCAGCAGGACAGGGGGGGCAGAGACTGAAGCTTTCTTT.

The CDR3 sequence is CASSLVGKAGMIQPQHF. The CDR3 DNA is TGTGCCAGCAGCTTAGTCGGTAAGGCGGGGATGATACAGCCCCAGCATTTT. The gene calls are TRBV7-9 and TRBJ1-5; D unresolved. Germline lookup yields CDR1 SEHNR and CDR2 FQNEAQ (reference sequence). The CDR3 is 17 residues long. V shed 1 base and J shed 7 bases, with 20 bases lying between them.

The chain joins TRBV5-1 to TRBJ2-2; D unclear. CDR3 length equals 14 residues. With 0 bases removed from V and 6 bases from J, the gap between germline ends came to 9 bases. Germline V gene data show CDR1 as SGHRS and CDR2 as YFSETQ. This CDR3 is CASSLEPKAGELFF. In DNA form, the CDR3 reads TGCGCCAGCAGCTTGGAACCAAAGGCCGGGGAGCTGTTTTTT.

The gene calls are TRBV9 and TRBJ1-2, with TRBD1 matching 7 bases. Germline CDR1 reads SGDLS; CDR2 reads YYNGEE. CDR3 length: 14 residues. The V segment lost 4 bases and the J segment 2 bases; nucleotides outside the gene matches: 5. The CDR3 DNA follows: TGTGCCAGCAGCTCAACGGGACAGAACTATGGCTACACCTTC. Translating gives CASSSTGQNYGYTF.

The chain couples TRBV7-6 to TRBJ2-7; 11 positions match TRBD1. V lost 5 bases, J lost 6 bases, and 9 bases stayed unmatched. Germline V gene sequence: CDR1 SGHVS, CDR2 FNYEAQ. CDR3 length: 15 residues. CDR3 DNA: TGTGCCAGCAGCGCCTGGACAGGGGGCGTGGGCGAGCAGTACTTC. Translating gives CASSAWTGGVGEQYF.

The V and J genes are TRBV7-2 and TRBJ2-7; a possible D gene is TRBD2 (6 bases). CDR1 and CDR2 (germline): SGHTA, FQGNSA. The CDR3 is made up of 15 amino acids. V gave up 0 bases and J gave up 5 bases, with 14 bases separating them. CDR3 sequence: CASSLAPGTWNEQYF. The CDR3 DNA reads TGTGCCAGCAGCTTAGCGCCCGGGACTTGGAACGAGCAGTACTTC.

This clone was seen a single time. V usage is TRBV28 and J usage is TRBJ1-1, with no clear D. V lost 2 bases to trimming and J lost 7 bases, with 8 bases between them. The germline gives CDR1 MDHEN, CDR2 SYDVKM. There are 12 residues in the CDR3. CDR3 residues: CASSLPPGEAFF. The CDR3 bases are TGTGCCAGCAGTTTACCTCCGGGTGAAGCTTTCTTT.

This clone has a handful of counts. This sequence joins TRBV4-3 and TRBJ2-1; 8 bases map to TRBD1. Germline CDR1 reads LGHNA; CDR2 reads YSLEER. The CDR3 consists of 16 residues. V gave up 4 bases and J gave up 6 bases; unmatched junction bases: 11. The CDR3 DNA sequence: TGCGCCAGCAGCCTAGAGGCCACAGGGGGGAGCAATGAGCAGTTCTTC. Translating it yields CASSLEATGGSNEQFF.